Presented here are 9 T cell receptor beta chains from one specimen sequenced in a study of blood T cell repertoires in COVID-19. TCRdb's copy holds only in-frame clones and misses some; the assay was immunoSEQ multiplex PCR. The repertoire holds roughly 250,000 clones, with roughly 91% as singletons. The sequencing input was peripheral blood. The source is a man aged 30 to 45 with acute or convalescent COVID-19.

The CDR3 loop reads CASSVGVGVSRFGEKLFF. The CDR3, as DNA: TGTGCCAGCAGCGTAGGTGTAGGGGTTAGCAGGTTTGGTGAAAAACTGTTTTTT. This chain links TRBV9 with TRBJ1-4; possibly TRBD1 for D (5 bases). V was cut by 0 bases and J by 7 bases, with 22 bases left in between. The V gene's germline CDR1 is SGDLS and CDR2 YYNGEE. The CDR3 contains 18 residues.

The CDR3, as DNA: TGTGCCAGCAGGGCCGGGTCTTCCAATTCACCCCTCCACTTT. Its translation: CASRAGSSNSPLHF. The chain couples TRBV6-6 to TRBJ1-6; D is ambiguous. Germline lookup yields CDR1 MNHNY and CDR2 SVGAGI (reference sequence). Trimming left V 6 bases short and J 7 bases short, with 13 bases between. The CDR3 totals 14 residues.

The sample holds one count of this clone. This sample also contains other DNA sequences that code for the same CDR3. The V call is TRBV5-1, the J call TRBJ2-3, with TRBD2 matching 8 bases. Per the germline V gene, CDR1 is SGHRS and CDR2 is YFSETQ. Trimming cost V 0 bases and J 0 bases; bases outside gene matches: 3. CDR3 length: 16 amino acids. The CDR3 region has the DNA TGCGCCAGCAGCTTGGTACTAGCGGCGAGCACAGATACGCAGTATTTT. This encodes CASSLVLAASTDTQYF. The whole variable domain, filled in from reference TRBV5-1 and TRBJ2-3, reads KAGVTQTPRYLIKTRGQQVTLSCSPISGHRSVSWYQQTPGQGLQFLFEYFSETQRNKGNFPGRFSGRQFSNSRSEMNVSTLELGDSALYLCASSLVLAASTDTQYFGPGTRLTVL.

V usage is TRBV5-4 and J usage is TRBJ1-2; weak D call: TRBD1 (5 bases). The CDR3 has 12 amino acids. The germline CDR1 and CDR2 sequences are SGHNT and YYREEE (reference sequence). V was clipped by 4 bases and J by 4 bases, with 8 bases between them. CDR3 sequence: CASSEDSYGYTF. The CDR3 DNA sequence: TGTGCCAGCAGCGAAGACAGCTATGGCTACACCTTC.

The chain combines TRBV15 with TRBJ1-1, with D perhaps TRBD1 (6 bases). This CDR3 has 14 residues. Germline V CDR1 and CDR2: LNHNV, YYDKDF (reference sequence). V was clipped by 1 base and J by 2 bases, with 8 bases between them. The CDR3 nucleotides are TGTGCCACCAGCAGAGTGACAGGTAACACTGAAGCTTTCTTT. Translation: CATSRVTGNTEAFF.

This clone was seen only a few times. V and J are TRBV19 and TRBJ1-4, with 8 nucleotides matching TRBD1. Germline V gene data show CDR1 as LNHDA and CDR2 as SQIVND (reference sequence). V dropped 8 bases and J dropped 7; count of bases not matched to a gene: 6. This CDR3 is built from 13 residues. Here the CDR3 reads CASGQGRSEKLFF. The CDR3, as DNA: TGTGCCAGTGGACAGGGAAGGTCTGAAAAACTGTTTTTT.

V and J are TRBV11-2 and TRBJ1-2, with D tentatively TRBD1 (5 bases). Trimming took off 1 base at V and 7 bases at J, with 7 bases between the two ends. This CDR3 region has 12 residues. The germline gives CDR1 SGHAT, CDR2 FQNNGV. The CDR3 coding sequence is TGTGCCAGCAGCTTAGGGGGGGTTGGCTACACCTTC. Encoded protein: CASSLGGVGYTF.

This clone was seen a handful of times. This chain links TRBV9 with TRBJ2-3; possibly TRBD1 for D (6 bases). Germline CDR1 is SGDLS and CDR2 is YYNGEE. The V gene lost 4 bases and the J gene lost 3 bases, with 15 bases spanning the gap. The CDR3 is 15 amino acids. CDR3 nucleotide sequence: TGTGCCAGCAGCTCCTCCGCGAGGGGGACAGATACGCAGTATTTT. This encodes CASSSSARGTDTQYF.

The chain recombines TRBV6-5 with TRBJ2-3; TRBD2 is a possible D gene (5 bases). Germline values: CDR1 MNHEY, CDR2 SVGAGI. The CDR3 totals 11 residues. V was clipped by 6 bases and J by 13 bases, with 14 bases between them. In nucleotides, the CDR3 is TGTGCCAGCAGAAACGGGAACCATGAGTATTTT. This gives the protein CASRNGNHEYF.